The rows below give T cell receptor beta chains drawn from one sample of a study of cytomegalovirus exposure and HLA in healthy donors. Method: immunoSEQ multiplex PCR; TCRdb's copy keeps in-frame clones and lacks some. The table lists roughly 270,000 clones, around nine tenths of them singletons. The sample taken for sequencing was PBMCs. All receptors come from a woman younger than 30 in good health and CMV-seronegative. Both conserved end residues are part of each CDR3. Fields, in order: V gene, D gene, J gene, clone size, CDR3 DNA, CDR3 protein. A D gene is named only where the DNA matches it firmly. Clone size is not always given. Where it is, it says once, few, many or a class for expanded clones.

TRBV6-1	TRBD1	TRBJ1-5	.	TGTGCCAGCAGTTGGACAGGGGCAGATCAGCCCCAGCATTTT	CASSWTGADQPQHF
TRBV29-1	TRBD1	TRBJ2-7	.	TGCAGTTGTGGGGCACAGGGGCGAGAGCAGTACTTC	CSCGAQGREQYF
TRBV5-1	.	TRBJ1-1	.	TGCGCCAGCAGCTTGCAGGGGAGGAACACTGAAGCTTTCTTT	CASSLQGRNTEAFF
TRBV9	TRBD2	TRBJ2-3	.	TGTGCCAGCAGCGCACTAGCGGGAGTCGGCACAGATACGCAGTATTTT	CASSALAGVGTDTQYF
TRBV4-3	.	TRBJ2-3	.	TGCGCCAGCAGCCCTACAGGGCCAGATACGCAGTATTTT	CASSPTGPDTQYF
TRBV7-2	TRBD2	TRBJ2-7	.	TGTGCCAGCAGCTTAGCGGCTAGCGGGACGGGAGAGCAGTACTTC	CASSLAASGTGEQYF
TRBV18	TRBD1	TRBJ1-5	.	TGTGCCAGCTCACCAACAGGGGGCCTTTTGCGTCAGCCCCAGCATTTT	CASSPTGGLLRQPQHF
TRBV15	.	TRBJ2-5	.	TGTGCCACCAGCAGAGGCCCGGTGATAGCGGTGGGGGAGGCCCAGTACTTC	CATSRGPVIAVGEAQYF
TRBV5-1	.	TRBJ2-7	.	TGCGCCAGCAGCCGAACAGGGTCGGGATACGAGCAGTACTTC	CASSRTGSGYEQYF
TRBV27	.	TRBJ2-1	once	TGTGCCAGCAGTTTAACCGGTCTGTATGAGCAGTTCTTC	CASSLTGLYEQFF
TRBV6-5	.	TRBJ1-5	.	TGTGCCAGCAAAATAGCGGGGAGCAATCAGCCCCAGCATTTT	CASKIAGSNQPQHF
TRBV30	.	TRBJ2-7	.	TGTGCCTGGGGGCGGGACGGGATCTACGAGCAGTACTTC	CAWGRDGIYEQYF
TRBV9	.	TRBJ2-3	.	TGTGCCAGCAGCGTGGGAGGCCTCACAGATACGCAGTATTTT	CASSVGGLTDTQYF
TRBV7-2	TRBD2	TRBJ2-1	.	TGTGCCAGCAGCTGGGGACTAGCGGACTCCTACAATGAGCAGTTCTTC	CASSWGLADSYNEQFF
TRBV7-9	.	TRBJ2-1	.	TGTGCCAGCAGCTTAGCGGGAGCGTTAAACAATGAGCAGTTCTTC	CASSLAGALNNEQFF
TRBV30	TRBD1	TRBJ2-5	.	TGTGCCTGGAGTGCCCTAAGGGGGCTAAAAAAAGAGACCCAGTACTTC	CAWSALRGLKKETQYF
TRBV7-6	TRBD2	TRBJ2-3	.	TGTGCCAGCAGCCGCCGGGGGGATGGCACAGATACGCAGTATTTT	CASSRRGDGTDTQYF
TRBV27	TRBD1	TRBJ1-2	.	TGTGCCAGCAGTTTCTCGGGACAGGGAAGGGGCTACACCTTC	CASSFSGQGRGYTF
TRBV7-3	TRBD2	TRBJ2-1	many	TGTGCCAGCAGCTTAAAGGCTGGTACTAGCGGGAGTAATGAGCAGTTCTTC	CASSLKAGTSGSNEQFF
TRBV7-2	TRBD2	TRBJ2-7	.	TGTGCCAGCAGCTTATTAGCACTAGCGCCTAACTTC	CASSLLALAPNF
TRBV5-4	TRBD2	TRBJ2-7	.	TGTGCCAGCAGCTTGTCCCCTAGCGGGAGGGCCTACGAGCAGTACTTC	CASSLSPSGRAYEQYF
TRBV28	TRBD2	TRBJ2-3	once	TGTGCCAGCAGTTCCGACGGGAGGTGGGGCCACACAGATACGCAGTATTTT	CASSSDGRWGHTDTQYF
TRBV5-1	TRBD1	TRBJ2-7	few	TGCGCCAGCAGCTTCGGGACAGGGATTTCCGAGCAGTACTTC	CASSFGTGISEQYF
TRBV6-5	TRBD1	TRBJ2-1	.	TGTGCCAGCAGCTTCGGACAGGGGGCTGGCTATGAGCAGTTCTTC	CASSFGQGAGYEQFF
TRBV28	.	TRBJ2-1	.	TGTGCCAGCAGTCAAGGGACTGGGATCTACAATGAGCAGTTCTTC	CASSQGTGIYNEQFF
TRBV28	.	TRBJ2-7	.	TGTGCCAGCAGCCCCCTGGGGGCGGGCGACGAGCAGTACTTC	CASSPLGAGDEQYF
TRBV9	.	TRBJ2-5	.	TGTGCCAGCAGCGTAGGTGCGGAGACGTACCAAGAGACCCAGTACTTC	CASSVGAETYQETQYF
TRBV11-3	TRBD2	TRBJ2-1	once	TGTGCCAGCAGCCAATGGACTAGCGACGGCAATGAGCAGTTCTTC	CASSQWTSDGNEQFF
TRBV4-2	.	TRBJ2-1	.	TGTGCCAGCAGCCAAGAACCCAACCAGCGACGGGGCTACAATGAGCAGTTCTTC	CASSQEPNQRRGYNEQFF
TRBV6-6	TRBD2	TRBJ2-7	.	TGTGCCAGCAGTATAGGACTAGCCGCCTACGAGCAGTACTTC	CASSIGLAAYEQYF
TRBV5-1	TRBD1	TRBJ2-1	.	TGCGCCAGCAGCTTGGATTATCGGACAGGGGACGAGCAGTTCTTC	CASSLDYRTGDEQFF
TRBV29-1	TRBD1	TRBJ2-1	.	TGCAGCGGCTCGACAGGGGCCGGTGAGCAGTTCTTC	CSGSTGAGEQFF
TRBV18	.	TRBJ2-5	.	TGTGCCAGCTCACCGGTCCCCAGGGTGTTGGTCGAGGACATGGAGACCCAGTACTTC	CASSPVPRVLVEDMETQYF
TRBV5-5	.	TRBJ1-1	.	TGTGCCAGCAGCTCGGCCCAGGGGAGGGTTGCCCCTGAAGCTTTCTTT	CASSSAQGRVAPEAFF
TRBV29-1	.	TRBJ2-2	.	TGCAGCGTAGCACAGCTAAACGCCGGGGAGCTGTTTTTT	CSVAQLNAGELFF
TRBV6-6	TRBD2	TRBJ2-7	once	TGTGCCAGCAGTTACATGCGGGAGGGTTACGAGCAGTACTTC	CASSYMREGYEQYF
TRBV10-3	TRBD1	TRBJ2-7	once	TGTGCCATCAGTGAGTCGGGACAGGGGCGTTACGAGCAGTACTTC	CAISESGQGRYEQYF
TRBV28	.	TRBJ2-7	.	TGTGCCAGCAGGCCCAGTCCCAGCTCCTACGAGCAGTACTTC	CASRPSPSSYEQYF
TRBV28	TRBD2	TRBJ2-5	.	TGTGCCAGCAGTCTAGCGGGAGGAGTCAGAGAGACCCAGTACTTC	CASSLAGGVRETQYF
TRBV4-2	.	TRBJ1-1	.	TGTGCCAGCAACAGGGCTGGGACTGAAGCTTTCTTT	CASNRAGTEAFF
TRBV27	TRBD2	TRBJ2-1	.	TGTGCCAGCAGTTTATCGACTAGCGGGAGTCGTGAGCAGTTCTTC	CASSLSTSGSREQFF
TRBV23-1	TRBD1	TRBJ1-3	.	TGCGCCAGCAGTCGCCGGGACAGGGGCGTTAACTCTGGAAACACCATATATTTT	CASSRRDRGVNSGNTIYF